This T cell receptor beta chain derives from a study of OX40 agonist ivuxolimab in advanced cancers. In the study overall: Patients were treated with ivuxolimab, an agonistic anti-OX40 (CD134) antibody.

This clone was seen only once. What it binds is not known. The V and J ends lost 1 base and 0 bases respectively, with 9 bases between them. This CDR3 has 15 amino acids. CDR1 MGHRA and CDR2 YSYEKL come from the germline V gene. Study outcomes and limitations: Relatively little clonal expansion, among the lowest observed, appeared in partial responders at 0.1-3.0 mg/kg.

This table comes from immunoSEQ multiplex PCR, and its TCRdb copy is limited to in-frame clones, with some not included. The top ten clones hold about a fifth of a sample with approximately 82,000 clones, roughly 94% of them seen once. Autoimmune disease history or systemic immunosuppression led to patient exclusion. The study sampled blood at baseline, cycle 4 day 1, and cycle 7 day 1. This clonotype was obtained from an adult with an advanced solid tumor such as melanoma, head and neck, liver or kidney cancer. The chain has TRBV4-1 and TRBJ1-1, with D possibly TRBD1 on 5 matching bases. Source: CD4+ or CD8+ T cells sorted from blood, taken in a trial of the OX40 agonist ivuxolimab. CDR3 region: CASSQGQTMNTEAFF. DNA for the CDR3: TGCGCCAGCAGCCAAGGACAGACCATGAACACTGAAGCTTTCTTT.